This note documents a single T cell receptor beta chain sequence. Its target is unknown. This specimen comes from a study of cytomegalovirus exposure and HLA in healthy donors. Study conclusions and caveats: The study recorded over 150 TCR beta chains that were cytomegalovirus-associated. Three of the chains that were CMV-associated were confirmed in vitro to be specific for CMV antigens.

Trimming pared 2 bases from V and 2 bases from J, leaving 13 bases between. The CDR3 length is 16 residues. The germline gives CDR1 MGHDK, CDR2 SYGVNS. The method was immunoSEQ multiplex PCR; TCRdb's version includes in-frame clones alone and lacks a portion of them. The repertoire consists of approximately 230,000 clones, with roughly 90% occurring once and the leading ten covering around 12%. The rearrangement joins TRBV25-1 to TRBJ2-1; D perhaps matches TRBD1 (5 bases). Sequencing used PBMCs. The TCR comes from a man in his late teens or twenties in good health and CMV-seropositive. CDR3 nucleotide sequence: TGTGCCAGCAGTGAAAACCTTGGGGCGACCTACAATGAGCAGTTCTTC. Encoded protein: CASSENLGATYNEQFF.